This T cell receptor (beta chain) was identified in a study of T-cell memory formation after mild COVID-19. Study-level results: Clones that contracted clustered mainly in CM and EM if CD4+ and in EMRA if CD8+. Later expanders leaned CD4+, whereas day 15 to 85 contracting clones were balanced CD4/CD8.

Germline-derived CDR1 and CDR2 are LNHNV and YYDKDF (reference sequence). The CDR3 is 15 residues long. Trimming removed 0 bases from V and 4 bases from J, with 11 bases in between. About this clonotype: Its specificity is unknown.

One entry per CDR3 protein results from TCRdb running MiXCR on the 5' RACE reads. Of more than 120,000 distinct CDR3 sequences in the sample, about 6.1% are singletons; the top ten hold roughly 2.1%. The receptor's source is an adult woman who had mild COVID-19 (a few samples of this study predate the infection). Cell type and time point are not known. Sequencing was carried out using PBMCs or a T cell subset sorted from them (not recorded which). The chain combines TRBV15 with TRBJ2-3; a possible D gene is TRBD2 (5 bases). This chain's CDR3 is CATSRDRLRADTQYF. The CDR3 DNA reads TGTGCCACCAGCAGAGATCGACTGCGGGCAGATACGCAGTATTTT. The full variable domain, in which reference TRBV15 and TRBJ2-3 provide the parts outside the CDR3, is DAMVIQNPRYQVTQFGKPVTLSCSQTLNHNVMYWYQQKSSQAPKLLFHYYDKDFNNEADTPDNFQSRRPNTSFCFLDIRSPGLGDTAMYLCATSRDRLRADTQYFGPGTRLTVL.